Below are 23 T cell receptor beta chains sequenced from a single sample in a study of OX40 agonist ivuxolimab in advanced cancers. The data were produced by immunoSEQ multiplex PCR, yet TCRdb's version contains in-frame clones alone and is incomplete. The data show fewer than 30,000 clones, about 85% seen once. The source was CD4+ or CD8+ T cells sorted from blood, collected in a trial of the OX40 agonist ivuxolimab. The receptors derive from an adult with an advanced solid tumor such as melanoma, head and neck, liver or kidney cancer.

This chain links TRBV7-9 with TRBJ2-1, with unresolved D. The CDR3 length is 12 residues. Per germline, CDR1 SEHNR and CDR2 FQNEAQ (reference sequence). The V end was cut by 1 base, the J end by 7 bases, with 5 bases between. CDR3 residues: CASSLDGNEQFF. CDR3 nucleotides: TGTGCCAGCAGCTTAGATGGTAATGAGCAGTTCTTC.

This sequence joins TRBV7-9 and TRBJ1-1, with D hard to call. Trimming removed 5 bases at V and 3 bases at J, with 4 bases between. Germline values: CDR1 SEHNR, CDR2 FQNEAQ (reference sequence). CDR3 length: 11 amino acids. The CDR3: CASSPDTEAFF. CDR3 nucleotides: TGTGCCAGCAGCCCTGACACTGAAGCTTTCTTT.

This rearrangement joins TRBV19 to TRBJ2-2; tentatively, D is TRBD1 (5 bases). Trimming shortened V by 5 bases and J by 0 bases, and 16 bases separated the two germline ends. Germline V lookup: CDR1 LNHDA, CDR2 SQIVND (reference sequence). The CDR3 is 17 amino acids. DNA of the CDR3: TGTGCCAGTAGTCTTCTCACGGACACCTCGAACACCGGGGAGCTGTTTTTT. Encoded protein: CASSLLTDTSNTGELFF.

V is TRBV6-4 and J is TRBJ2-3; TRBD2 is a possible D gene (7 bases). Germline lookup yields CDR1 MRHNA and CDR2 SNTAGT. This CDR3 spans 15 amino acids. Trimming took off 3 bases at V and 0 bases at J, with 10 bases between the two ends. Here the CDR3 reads CASSEGGLSTDTQYF. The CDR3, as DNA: TGTGCCAGCAGTGAGGGGGGGCTTAGCACAGATACGCAGTATTTT.

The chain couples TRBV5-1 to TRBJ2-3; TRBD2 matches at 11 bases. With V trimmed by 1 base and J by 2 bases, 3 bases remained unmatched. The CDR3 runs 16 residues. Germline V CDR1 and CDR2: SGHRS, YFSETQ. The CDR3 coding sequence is TGCGCCAGCAGCTTGCGTAGCGGGGGGGCCACAGATACGCAGTATTTT. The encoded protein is CASSLRSGGATDTQYF.

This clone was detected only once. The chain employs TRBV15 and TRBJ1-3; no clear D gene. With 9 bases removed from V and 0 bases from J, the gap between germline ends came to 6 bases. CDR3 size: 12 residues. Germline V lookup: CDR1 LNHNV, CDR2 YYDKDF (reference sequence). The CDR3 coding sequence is TGTGCCACACGGGACTCTGGAAACACCATATATTTT. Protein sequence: CATRDSGNTIYF. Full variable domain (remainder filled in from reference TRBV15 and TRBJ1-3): DAMVIQNPRYQVTQFGKPVTLSCSQTLNHNVMYWYQQKSSQAPKLLFHYYDKDFNNEADTPDNFQSRRPNTSFCFLDIRSPGLGDTAMYLCATRDSGNTIYFGEGSWLTVV.

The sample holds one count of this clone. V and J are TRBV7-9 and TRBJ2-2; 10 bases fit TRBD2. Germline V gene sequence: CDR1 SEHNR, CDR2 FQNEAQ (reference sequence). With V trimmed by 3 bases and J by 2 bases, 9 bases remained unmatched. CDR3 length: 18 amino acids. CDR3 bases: TGTGCCAGCAGCTTTCCTAGCGGGAGATCCCCCAACACCGGGGAGCTGTTTTTT. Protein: CASSFPSGRSPNTGELFF.

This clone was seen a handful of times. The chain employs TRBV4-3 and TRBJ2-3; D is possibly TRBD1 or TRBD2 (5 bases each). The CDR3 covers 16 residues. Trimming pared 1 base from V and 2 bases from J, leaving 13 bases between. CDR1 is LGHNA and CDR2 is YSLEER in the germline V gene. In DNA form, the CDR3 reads TGCGCCAGCAGCCAAGGAGAGGGGCGTCTCACAGATACGCAGTATTTT. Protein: CASSQGEGRLTDTQYF.

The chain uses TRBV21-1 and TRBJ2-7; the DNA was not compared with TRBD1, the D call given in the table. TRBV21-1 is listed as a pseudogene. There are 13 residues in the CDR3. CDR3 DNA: TGTGCCAGCAGCAAAAACAGGGGTTACGAGCAGTACTTC. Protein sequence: CASSKNRGYEQYF.

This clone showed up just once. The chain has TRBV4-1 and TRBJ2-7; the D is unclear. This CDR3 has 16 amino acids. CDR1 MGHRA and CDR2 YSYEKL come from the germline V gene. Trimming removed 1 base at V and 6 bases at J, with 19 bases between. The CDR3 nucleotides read TGCGCCAGCAGCCAAGTAGGGTGGGCCGGGTCCGCCGAGCAGTACTTC. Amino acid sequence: CASSQVGWAGSAEQYF.

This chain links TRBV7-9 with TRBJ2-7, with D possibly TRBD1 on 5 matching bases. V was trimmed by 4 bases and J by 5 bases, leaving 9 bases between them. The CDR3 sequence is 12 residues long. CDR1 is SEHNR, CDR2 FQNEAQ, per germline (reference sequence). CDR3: CASSWVGDEQYF. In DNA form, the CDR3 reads TGTGCCAGCAGCTGGGTAGGGGACGAGCAGTACTTC.

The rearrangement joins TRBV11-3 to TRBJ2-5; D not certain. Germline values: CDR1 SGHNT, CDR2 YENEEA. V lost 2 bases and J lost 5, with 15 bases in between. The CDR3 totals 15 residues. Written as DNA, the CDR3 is TGTGCCAGCAGCTTATTTACCGGTCTGGGGGAGACCCAGTACTTC. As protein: CASSLFTGLGETQYF.

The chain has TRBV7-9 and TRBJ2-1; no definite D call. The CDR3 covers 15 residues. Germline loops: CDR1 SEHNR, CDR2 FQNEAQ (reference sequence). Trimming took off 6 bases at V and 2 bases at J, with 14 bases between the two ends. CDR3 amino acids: CASRWAPNPYNEQFF. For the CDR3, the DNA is TGTGCCAGCAGGTGGGCCCCCAACCCCTACAATGAGCAGTTCTTC. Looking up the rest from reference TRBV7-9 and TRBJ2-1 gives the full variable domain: DTGVSQNPRHKITKRGQNVTFRCDPISEHNRLYWYRQTLGQGPEFLTYFQNEAQLEKSRLLSDRFSAERPKGSFSTLEIQRTEQGDSAMYLCASRWAPNPYNEQFFGPGTRLTVL.

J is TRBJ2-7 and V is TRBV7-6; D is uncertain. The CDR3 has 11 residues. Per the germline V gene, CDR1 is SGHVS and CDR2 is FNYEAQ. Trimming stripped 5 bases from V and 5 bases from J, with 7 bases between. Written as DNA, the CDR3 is TGTGCCAGCAGCATTATAGACGAGCAGTACTTC. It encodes CASSIIDEQYF.

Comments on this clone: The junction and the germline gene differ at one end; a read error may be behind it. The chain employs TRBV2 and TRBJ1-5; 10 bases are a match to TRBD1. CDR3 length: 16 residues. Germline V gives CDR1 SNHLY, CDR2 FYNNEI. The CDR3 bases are TGTGCCAGCAGCGAAGGGACAGGGGCCAGCAATCAGCCCCAGCATTTT. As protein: CASSEGTGASNQPQHF. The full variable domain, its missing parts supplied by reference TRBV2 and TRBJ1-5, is EPEVTQTPSHQVTQMGQEVILRCVPISNHLYFYWYRQILGQKVEFLVSFYNNEISEKSEIFDDQFSVERPDGSNFTLKIRSTKLEDSAMYFCASSEGTGASNQPQHFGDGTRLSIL.

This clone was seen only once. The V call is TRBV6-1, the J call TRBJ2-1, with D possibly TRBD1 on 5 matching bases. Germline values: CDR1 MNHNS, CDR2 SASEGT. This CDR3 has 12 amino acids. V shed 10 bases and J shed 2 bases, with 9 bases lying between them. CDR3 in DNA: TGTGCCACAGGGCCGACCTACAATGAGCAGTTCTTC. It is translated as CATGPTYNEQFF.

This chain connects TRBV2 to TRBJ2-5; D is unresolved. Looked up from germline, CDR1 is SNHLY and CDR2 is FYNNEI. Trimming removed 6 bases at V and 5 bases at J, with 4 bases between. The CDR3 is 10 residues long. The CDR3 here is CASRMETQYF. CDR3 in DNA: TGTGCCAGCAGAATGGAGACCCAGTACTTC.

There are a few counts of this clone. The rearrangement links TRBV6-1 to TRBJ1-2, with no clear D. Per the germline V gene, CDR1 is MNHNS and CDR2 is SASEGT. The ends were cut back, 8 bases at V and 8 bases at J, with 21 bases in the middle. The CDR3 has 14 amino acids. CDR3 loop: CASGQPTEAQGYTF. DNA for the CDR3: TGTGCCAGCGGTCAACCGACCGAAGCCCAAGGCTACACCTTC.

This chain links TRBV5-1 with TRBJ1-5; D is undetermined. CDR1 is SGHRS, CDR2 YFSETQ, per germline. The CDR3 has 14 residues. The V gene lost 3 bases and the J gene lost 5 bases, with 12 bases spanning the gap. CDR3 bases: TGCGCCAGCAGCTCCGGAGTGGAGGATCAGCCCCAGCATTTT. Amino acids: CASSSGVEDQPQHF.

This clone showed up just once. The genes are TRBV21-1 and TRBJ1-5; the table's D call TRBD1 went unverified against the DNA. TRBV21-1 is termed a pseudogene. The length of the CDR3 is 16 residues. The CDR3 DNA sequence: TGTGCCAGCACCCCCCCACAGGGGTTGGGCAATCAGCCCCAGCATTTT. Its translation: CASTPPQGLGNQPQHF.

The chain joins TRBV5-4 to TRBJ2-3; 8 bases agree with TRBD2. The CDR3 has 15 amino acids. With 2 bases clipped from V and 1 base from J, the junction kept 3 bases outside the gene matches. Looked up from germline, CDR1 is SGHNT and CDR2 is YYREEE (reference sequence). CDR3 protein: CASSLAGEGTDTQYF. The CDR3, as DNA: TGTGCCAGCAGCTTAGCGGGAGAGGGCACAGATACGCAGTATTTT.

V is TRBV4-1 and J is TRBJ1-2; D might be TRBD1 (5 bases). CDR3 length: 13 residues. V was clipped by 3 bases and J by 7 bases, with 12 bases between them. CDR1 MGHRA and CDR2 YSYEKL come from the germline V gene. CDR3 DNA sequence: TGCGCCAGCAGCCATGGGGGGGGGTTTGGCTACACCTTC. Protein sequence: CASSHGGGFGYTF.

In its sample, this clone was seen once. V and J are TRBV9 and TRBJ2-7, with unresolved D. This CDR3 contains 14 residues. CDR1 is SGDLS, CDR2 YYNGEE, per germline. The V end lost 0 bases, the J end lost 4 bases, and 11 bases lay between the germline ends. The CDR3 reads CASSVGGTGYEQYF. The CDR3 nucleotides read TGTGCCAGCAGCGTAGGGGGTACCGGGTACGAGCAGTACTTC. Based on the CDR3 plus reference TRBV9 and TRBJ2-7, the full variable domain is DSGVTQTPKHLITATGQRVTLRCSPRSGDLSVYWYQQSLDQGLQFLIQYYNGEERAKGNILERFSAQQFPDLHSELNLSSLELGDSALYFCASSVGGTGYEQYFGPGTRLTVT.